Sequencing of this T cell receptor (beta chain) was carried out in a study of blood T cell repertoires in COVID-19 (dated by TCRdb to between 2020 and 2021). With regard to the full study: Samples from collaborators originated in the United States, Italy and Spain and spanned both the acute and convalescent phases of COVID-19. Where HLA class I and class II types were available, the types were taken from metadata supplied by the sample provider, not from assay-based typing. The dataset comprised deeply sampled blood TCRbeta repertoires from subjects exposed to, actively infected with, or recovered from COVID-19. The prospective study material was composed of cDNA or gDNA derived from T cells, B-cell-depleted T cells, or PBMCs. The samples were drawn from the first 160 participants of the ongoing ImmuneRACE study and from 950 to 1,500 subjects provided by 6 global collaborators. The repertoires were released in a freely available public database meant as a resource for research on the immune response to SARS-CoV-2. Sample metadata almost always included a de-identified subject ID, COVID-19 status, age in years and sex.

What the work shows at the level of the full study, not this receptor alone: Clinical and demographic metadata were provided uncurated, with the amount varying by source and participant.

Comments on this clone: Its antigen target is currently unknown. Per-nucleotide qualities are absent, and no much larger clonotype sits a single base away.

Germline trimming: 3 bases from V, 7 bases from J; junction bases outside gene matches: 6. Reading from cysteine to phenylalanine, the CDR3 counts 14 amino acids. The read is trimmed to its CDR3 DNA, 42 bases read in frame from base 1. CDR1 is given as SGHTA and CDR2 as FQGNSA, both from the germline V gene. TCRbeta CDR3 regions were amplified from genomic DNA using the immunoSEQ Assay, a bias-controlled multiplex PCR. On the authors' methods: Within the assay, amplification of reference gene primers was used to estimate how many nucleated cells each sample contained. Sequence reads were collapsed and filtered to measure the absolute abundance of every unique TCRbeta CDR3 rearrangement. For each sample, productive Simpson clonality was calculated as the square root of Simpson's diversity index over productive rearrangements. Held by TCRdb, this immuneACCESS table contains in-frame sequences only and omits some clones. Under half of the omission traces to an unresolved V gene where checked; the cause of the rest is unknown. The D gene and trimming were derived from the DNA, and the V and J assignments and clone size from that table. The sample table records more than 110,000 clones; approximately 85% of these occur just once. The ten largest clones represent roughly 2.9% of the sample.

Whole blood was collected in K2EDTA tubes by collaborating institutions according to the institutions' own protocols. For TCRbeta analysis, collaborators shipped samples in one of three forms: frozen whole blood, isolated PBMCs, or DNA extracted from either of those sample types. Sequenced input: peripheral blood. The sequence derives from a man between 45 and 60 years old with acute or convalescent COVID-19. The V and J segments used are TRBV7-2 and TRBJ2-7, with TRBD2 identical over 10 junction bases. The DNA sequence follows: TGTGCCAGCAGCTTTGGGACTAGCGTGGGGGAGCAGTACTTC. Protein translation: CASSFGTSVGEQYF.